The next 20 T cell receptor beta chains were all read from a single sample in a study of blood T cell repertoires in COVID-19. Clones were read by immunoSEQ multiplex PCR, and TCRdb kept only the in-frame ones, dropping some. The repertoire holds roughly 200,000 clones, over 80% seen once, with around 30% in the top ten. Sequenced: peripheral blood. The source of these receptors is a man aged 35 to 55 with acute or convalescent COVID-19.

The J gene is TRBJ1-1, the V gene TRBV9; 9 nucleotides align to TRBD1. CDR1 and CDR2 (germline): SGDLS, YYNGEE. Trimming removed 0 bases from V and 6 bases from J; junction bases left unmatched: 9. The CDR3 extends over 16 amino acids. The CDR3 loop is CASSVGPQGAHSEAFF. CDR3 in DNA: TGTGCCAGCAGCGTAGGCCCACAGGGGGCCCACTCTGAAGCTTTCTTT.

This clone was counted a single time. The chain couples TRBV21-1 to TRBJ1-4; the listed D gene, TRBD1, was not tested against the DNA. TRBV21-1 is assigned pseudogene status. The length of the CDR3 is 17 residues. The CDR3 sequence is CATNTRDREEPNEKLFF. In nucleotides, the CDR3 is TGTGCCACCAATACTCGGGACAGGGAGGAGCCTAATGAAAAACTGTTTTTT.

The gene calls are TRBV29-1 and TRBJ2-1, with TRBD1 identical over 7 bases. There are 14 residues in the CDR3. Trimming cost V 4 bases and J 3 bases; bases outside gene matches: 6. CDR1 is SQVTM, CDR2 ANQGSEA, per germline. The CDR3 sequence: CSVAGQRNYNEQFF. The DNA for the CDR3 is TGCAGCGTTGCGGGACAGCGGAACTACAATGAGCAGTTCTTC.

The chain's CDR3 is CASSSARTSGEPQETQYF. CDR3 bases: TGTGCCAGCAGCTCAGCTAGGACTAGCGGAGAACCACAAGAGACCCAGTACTTC. The V gene is TRBV7-2, the J gene TRBJ2-5; 10 positions agree with TRBD2. J was trimmed by 2 bases and V by 4 bases; bases with no gene match: 13. Germline loops: CDR1 SGHTA, CDR2 FQGNSA. This CDR3 is built from 18 residues.

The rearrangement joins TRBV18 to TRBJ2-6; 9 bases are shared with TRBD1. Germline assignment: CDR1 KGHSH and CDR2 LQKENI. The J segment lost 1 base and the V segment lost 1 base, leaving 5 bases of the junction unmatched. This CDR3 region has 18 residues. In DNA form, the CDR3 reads TGTGCCAGCTCACCACGGGGGACAGGGAGGTCTGGGGCCAACGTCCTGACTTTC. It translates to CASSPRGTGRSGANVLTF. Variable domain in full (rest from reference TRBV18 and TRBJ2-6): NAGVMQNPRHLVRRRGQEARLRCSPMKGHSHVYWYRQLPEEGLKFMVYLQKENIIDESGMPKERFSAEFPKEGPSILRIQQVVRGDSAAYFCASSPRGTGRSGANVLTFGAGSRLTVL.

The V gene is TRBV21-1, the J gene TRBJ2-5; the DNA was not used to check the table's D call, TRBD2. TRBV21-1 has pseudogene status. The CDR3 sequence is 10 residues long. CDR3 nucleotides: TGTGCCAGCGGGGGGGAGACCCAGTACTTC. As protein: CASGGETQYF.

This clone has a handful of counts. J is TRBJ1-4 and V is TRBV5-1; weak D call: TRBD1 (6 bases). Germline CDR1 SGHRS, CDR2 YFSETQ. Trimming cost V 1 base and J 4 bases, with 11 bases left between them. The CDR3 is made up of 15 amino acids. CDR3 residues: CASSLTGQLNEKLFF. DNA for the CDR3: TGCGCCAGCAGCTTGACAGGGCAACTTAATGAAAAACTGTTTTTT.

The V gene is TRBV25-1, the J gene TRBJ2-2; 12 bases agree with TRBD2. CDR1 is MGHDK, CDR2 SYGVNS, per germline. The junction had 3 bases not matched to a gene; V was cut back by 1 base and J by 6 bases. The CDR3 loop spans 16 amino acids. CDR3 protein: CASSESRLAGAGELFF. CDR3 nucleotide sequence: TGTGCCAGCAGTGAATCCCGACTAGCGGGAGCCGGGGAGCTGTTTTTT. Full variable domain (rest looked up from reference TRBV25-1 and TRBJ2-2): EADIYQTPRYLVIGTGKKITLECSQTMGHDKMYWYQQDPGMELHLIHYSYGVNSTEKGDLSSESTVSRIRTEHFPLTLESARPSHTSQYLCASSESRLAGAGELFFGEGSRLTVL.

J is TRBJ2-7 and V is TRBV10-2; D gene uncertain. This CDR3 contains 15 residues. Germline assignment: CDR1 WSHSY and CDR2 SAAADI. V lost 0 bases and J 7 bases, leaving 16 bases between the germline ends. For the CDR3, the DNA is TGCGCCAGCAGTGAGTCGAGGAACTCCCCGGGTGAGCAGTACTTC. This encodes CASSESRNSPGEQYF.

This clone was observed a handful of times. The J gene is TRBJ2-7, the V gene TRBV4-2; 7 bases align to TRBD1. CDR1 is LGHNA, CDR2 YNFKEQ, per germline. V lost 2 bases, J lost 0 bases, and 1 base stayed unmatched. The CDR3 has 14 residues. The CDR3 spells CASSQWDSSYEQYF. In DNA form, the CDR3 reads TGTGCCAGCAGCCAATGGGACAGCTCCTACGAGCAGTACTTC.

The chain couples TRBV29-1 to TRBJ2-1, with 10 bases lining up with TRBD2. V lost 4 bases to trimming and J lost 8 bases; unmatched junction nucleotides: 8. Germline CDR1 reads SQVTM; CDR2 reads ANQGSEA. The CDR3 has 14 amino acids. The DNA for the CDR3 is TGCAGCGTTGGTGCTAGCGGGAGAAACGATGAGCAGTTCTTC. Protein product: CSVGASGRNDEQFF.

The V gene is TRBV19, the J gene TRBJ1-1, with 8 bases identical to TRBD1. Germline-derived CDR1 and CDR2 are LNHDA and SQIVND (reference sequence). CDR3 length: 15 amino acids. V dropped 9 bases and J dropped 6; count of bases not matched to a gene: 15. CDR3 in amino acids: CASTAGAGGIAEAFF. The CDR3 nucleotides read TGTGCCAGCACAGCCGGGGCAGGGGGCATCGCTGAAGCTTTCTTT.

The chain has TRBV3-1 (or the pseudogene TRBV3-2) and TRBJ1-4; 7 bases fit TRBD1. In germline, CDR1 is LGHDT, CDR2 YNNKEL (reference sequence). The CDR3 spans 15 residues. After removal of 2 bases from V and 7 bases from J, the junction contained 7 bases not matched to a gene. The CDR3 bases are TGTGCCAGCAGCCAACAAGGGGGCGCTGGTGAAAAACTGTTTTTT. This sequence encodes CASSQQGGAGEKLFF.

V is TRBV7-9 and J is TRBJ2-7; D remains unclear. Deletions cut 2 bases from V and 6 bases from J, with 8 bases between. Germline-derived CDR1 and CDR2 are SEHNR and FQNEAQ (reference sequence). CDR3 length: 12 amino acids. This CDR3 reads CASSLHTSEQYF. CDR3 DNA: TGTGCCAGCAGCTTACACACCAGCGAGCAGTACTTC.

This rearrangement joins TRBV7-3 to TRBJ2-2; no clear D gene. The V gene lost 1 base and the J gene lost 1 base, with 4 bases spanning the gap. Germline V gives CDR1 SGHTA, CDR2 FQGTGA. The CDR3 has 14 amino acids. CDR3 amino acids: CASSLSGNTGELFF. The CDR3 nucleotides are TGTGCCAGCAGCTTAAGCGGGAACACCGGGGAGCTGTTTTTT.

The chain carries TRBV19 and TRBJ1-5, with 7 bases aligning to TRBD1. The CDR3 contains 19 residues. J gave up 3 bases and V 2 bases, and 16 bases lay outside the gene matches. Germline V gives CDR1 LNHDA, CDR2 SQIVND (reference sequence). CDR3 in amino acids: CASSIQGEWTGGYNQPQHF. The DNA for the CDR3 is TGTGCCAGTAGTATACAGGGCGAATGGACAGGTGGGTACAATCAGCCCCAGCATTTT.

The CDR3 DNA follows: TGCAGCGTTGTGGTGGCGGGAGCAGATACGCAGTATTTT. Protein product: CSVVVAGADTQYF. The rearrangement links TRBV29-1 to TRBJ2-3; 7 bases match TRBD2. Germline V lookup: CDR1 SQVTM, CDR2 ANQGSEA. The trim removed 4 bases at V and 4 bases at J, leaving 5 bases unmatched. The CDR3 length is 13 residues.

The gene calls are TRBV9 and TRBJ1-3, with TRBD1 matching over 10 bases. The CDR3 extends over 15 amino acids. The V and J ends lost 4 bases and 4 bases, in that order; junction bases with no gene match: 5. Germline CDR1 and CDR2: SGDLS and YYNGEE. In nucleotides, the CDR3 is TGTGCCAGCAGCTCACAGACAGGGGGCGGAAACACCATATATTTT. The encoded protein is CASSSQTGGGNTIYF. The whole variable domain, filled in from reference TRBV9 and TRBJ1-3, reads DSGVTQTPKHLITATGQRVTLRCSPRSGDLSVYWYQQSLDQGLQFLIQYYNGEERAKGNILERFSAQQFPDLHSELNLSSLELGDSALYFCASSSQTGGGNTIYFGEGSWLTVV.

The CDR3 nucleotides read TGCGCCAGCAGCCGAACCGGGACAGGGGACGGTAATGAAAAACTGTTTTTT. It encodes CASSRTGTGDGNEKLFF. V is TRBV4-1 and J is TRBJ1-4; 10 bases agree with TRBD1. The ends lost 4 bases at V and 4 bases at J; junction bases unmatched: 9. The CDR3 covers 17 residues. Germline loops: CDR1 MGHRA, CDR2 YSYEKL.

This chain's CDR3 is CASKGLAGTEEQFF. The CDR3 DNA sequence: TGTGCCAGCAAAGGACTAGCGGGGACGGAAGAGCAGTTCTTC. The V and J genes are TRBV6-5 and TRBJ2-1; 12 nucleotides line up with TRBD2. CDR3 length: 14 residues. Unmatched junction bases numbered 8, after V lost 7 bases and J lost 10 bases. Germline lookup yields CDR1 MNHEY and CDR2 SVGAGI.